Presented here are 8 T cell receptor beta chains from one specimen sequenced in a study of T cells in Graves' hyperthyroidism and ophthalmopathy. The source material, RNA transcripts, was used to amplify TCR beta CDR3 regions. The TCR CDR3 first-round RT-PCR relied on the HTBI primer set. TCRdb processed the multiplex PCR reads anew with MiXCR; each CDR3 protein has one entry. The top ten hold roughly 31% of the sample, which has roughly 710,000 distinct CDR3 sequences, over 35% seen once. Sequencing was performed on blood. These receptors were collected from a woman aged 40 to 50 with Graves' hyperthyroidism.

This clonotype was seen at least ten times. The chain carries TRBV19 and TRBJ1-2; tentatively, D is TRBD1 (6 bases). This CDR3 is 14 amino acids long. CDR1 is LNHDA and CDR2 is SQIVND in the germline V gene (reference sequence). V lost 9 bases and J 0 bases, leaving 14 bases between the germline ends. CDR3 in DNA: TGTGCCAGCGCCCCGGGACACACTAACTATGGCTACACCTTC. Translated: CASAPGHTNYGYTF.

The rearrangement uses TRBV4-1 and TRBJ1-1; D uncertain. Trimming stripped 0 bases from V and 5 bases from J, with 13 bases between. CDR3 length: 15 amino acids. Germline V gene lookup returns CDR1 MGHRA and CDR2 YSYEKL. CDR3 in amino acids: CASSQEEGSWTEAFF. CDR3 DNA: TGCGCCAGCAGCCAAGAAGAGGGAAGTTGGACTGAAGCTTTCTTT.

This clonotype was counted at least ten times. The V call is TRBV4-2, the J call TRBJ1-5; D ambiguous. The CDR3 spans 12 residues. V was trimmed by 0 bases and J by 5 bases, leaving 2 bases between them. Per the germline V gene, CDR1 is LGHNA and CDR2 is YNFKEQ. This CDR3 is CASSQDDQPQHF. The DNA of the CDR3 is TGTGCCAGCAGCCAAGACGATCAGCCCCAGCATTTT.

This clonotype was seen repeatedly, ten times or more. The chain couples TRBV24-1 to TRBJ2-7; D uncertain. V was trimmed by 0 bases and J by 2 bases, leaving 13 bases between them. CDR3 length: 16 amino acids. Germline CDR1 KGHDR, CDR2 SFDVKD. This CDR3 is CATSDLQGLPAYEQYF. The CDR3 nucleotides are TGTGCCACCAGTGATTTGCAAGGGCTGCCTGCCTACGAGCAGTACTTC.

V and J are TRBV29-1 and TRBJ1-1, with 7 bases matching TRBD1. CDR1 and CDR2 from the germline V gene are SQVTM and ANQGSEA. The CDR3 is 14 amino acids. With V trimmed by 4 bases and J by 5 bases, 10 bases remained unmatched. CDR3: CSVGPLTGSTEAFF. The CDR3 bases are TGCAGCGTTGGGCCCCTGACAGGGTCGACTGAAGCTTTCTTT.

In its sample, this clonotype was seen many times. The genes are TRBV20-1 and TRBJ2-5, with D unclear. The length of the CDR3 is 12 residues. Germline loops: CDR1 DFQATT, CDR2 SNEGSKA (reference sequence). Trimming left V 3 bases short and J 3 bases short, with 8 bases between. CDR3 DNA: TGCAGTGCTAGGACAATTAAAGAGACCCAGTACTTC. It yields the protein CSARTIKETQYF.

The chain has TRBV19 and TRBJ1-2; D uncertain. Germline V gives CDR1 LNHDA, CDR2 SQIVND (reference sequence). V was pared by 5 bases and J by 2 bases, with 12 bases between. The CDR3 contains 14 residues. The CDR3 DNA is TGTGCCAGTAGTCCCCCCCGGCGAAACTATGGCTACACCTTC. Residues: CASSPPRRNYGYTF.

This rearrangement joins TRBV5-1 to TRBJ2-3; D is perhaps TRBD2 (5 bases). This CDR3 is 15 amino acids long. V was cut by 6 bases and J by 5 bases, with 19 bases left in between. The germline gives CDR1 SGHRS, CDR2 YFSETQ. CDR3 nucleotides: TGCGCCAGCACCCCCGGACTTAGCCAACTAGATACGCAGTATTTT. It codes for CASTPGLSQLDTQYF.